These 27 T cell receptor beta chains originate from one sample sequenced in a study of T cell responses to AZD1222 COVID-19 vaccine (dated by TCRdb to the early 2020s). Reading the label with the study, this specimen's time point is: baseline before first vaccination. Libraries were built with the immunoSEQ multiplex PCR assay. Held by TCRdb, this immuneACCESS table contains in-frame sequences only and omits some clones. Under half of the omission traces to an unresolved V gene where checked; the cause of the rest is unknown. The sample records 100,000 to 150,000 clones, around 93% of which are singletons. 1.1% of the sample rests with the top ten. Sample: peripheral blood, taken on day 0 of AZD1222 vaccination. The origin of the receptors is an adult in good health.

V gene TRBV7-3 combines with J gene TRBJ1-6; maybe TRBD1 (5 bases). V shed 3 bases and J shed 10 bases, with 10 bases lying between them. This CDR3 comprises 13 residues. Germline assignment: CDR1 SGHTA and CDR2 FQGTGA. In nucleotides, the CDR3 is TGTGCCAGCAGCTTTCAGGGCGGCTCACCCCTCCACTTT. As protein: CASSFQGGSPLHF.

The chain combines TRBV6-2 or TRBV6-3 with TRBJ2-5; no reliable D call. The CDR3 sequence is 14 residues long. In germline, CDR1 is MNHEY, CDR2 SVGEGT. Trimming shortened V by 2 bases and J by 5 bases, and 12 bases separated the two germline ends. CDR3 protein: CASSYGPTTETQYF. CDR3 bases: TGTGCCAGCAGTTACGGTCCAACCACCGAGACCCAGTACTTC.

The CDR3 loop reads CASSLRAETRNEQFF. For the CDR3, the DNA is TGTGCCAGCAGCTTACGCGCGGAAACGAGGAATGAGCAGTTCTTC. The chain has TRBV11-3 and TRBJ2-1; no firm D call. V lost 2 bases, J lost 7 bases, and 15 bases lay in between. This CDR3 comprises 15 residues. The germline V gene has CDR1 SGHNT and CDR2 YENEEA. Using reference TRBV11-3 and TRBJ2-1 for the parts outside the CDR3, the full variable domain is EAGVVQSPRYKIIEKKQPVAFWCNPISGHNTLYWYLQNLGQGPELLIRYENEEAVDDSQLPKDRFSAERLKGVDSTLKIQPAELGDSAVYLCASSLRAETRNEQFFGPGTRLTVL.

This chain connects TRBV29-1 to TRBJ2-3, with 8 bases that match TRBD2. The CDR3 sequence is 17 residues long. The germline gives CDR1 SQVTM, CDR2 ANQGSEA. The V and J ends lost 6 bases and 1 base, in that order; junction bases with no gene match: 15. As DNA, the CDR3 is TGCAGCGTGAGCGGGACGGTACTAGCGGAGGGCACAGATACGCAGTATTTT. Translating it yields CSVSGTVLAEGTDTQYF.

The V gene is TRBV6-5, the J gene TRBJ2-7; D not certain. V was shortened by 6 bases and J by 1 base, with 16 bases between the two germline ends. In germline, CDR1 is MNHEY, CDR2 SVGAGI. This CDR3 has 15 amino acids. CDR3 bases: TGTGCCAGCAGCCTGGGTTGGCGGAATTCCTACGAGCAGTACTTC. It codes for CASSLGWRNSYEQYF.

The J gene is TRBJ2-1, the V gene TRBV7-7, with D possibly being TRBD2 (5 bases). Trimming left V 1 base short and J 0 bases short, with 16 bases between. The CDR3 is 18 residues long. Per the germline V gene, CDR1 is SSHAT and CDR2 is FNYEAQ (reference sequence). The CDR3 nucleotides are TGTGCCAGCAGCTTAGGCTTTGGTGGCGGAGGCTCCTACAATGAGCAGTTCTTC. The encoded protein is CASSLGFGGGGSYNEQFF.

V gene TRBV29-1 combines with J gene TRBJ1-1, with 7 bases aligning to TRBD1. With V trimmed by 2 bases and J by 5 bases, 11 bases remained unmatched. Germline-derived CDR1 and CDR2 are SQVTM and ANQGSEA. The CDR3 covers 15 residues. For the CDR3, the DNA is TGCAGCGTTGAAAGGGGTTCCGCCAGGGGGACTGAAGCTTTCTTT. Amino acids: CSVERGSARGTEAFF.

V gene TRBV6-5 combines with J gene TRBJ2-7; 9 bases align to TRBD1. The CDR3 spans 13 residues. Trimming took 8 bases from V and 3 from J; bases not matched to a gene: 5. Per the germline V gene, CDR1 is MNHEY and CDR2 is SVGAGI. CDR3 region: CASGGTGSYEQYF. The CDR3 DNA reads TGTGCCAGCGGAGGGACAGGGAGCTACGAGCAGTACTTC.

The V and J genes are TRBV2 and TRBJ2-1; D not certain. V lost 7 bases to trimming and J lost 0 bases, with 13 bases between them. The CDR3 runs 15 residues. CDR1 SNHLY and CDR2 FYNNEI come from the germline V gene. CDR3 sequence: CASKIDRSSYNEQFF. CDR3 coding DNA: TGTGCCAGCAAGATAGATCGCAGCTCCTACAATGAGCAGTTCTTC.

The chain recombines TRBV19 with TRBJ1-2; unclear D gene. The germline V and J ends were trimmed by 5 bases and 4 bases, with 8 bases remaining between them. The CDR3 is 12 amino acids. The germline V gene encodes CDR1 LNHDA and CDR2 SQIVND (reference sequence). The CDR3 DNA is TGTGCCAGTAGTCTCCGGTCCTATGGCTACACCTTC. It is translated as CASSLRSYGYTF.

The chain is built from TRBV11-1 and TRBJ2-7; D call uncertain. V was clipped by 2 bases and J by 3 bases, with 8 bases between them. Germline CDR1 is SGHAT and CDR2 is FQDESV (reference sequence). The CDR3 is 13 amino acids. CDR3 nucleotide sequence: TGTGCCAGCAGCTTAAGGCTTGGCTACGAGCAGTACTTC. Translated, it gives CASSLRLGYEQYF.

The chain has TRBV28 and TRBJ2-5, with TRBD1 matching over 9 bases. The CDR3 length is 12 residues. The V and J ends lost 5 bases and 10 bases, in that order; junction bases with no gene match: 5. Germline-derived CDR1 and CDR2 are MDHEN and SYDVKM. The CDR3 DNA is TGTGCCAGCAGTCTGGACAGGGGTGTCCAGTACTTC. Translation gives CASSLDRGVQYF.

CDR3 amino acids: CASSIGSASGNTIYF. For the CDR3, the DNA is TGTGCCAGTAGTATCGGGTCAGCCTCTGGAAACACCATATATTTT. This chain joins TRBV19 and TRBJ1-3; D not resolved. The CDR3 is 15 amino acids. The germline CDR1 and CDR2 sequences are LNHDA and SQIVND (reference sequence). V gave up 3 bases and J gave up 0 bases, with 9 bases separating them.

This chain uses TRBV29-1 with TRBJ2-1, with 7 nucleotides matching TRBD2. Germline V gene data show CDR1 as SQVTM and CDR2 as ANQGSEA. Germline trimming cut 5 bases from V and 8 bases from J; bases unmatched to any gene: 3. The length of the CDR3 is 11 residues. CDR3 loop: CSVRGDYEQFF. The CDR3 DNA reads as TGCAGCGTTCGGGGGGATTATGAGCAGTTCTTC.

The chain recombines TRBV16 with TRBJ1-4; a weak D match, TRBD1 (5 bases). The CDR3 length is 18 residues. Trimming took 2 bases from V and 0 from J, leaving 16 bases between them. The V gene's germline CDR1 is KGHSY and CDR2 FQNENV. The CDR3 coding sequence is TGTGCCAGCAGCCAAATGGTAGCGGGGCTTTCAACTAATGAAAAACTGTTTTTT. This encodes CASSQMVAGLSTNEKLFF.

The CDR3 is CASSQGRQGYYTF. For the CDR3, the DNA is TGTGCCAGCAGCCAAGGCCGACAGGGTTACTACACCTTC. The chain joins TRBV4-2 to TRBJ1-2; 7 nucleotides line up with TRBD1. CDR1 and CDR2 from the germline V gene are LGHNA and YNFKEQ. V was pared by 1 base and J by 10 bases, with 6 bases of the junction left unmatched. The CDR3 extends over 13 amino acids.

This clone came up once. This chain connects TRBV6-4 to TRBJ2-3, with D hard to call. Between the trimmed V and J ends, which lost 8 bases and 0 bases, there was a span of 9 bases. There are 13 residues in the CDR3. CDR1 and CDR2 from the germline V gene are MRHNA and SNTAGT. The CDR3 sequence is CASRPASTDTQYF. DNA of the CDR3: TGTGCCAGCCGCCCGGCGAGCACAGATACGCAGTATTTT.

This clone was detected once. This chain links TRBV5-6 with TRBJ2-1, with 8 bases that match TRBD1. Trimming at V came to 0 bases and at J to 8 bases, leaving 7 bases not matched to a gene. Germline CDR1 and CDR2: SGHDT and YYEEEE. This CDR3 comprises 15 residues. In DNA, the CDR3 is TGTGCCAGCAGCTTGGAAGGCAGGGGGCATGATGAGCAGTTCTTC. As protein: CASSLEGRGHDEQFF.

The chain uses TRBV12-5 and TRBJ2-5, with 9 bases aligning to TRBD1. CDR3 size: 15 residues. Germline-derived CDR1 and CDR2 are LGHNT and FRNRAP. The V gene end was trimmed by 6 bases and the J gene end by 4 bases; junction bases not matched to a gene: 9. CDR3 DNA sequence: TGTGCTAGTGGCCCGGGACAGGGCGGGACAGAGACCCAGTACTTC. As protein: CASGPGQGGTETQYF.

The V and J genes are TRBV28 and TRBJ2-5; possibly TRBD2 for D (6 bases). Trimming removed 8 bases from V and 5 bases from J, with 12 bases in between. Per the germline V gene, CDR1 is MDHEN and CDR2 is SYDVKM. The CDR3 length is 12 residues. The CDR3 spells CASGRLAETQYF. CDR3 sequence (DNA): TGTGCCAGCGGGAGGTTGGCGGAGACCCAGTACTTC.

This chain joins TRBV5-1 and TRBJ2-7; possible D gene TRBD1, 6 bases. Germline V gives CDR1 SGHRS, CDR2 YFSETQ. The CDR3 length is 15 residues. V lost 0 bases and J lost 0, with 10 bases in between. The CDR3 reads CASSLDGTTSYEQYF. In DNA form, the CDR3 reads TGCGCCAGCAGCTTGGATGGGACAACCTCCTACGAGCAGTACTTC.

CDR3 loop: CASSFWTGGMEAFF. Here the CDR3 DNA reads TGTGCCAGCAGCTTCTGGACAGGGGGAATGGAAGCTTTCTTT. The chain joins TRBV11-1 to TRBJ1-1; 10 bases are shared with TRBD1. V was clipped by 3 bases and J by 8 bases; unmatched bases: 6. The CDR3 totals 14 residues. The germline V gene has CDR1 SGHAT and CDR2 FQDESV (reference sequence).

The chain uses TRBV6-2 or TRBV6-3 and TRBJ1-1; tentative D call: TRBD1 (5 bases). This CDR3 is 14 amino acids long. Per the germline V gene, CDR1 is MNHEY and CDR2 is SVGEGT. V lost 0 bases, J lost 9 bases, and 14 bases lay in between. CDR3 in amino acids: CASSYSSWGEKAFF. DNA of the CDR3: TGTGCCAGCAGTTACTCGAGCTGGGGGGAAAAAGCTTTCTTT.

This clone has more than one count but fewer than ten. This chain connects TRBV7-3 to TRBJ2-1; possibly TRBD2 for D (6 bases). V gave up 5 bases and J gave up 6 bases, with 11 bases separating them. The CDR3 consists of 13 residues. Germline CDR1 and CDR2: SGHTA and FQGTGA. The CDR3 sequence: CASSAGAGNEQFF. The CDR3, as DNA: TGTGCCAGCAGCGCCGGAGCGGGCAATGAGCAGTTCTTC.

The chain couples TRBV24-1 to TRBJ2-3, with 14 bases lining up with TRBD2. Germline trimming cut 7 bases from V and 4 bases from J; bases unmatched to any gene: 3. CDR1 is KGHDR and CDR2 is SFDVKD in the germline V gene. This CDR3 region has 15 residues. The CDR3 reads CATRGLAGGADTQYF. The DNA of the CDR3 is TGTGCCACCAGAGGACTAGCGGGAGGTGCAGATACGCAGTATTTT.

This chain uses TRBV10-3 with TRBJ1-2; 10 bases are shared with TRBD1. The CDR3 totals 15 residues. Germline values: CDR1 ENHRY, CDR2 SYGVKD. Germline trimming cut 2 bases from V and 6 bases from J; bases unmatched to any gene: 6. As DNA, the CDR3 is TGTGCCATCAGTGAGCATCTGGGACAGGGGAATGGCTACACCTTC. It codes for CAISEHLGQGNGYTF.

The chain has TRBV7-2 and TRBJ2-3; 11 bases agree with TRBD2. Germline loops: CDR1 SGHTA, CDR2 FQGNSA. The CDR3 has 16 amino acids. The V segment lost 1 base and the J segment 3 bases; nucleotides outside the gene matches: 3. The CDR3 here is CASSLGLAGLTDTQYF. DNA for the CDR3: TGTGCCAGCAGCTTAGGACTAGCGGGACTGACAGATACGCAGTATTTT.